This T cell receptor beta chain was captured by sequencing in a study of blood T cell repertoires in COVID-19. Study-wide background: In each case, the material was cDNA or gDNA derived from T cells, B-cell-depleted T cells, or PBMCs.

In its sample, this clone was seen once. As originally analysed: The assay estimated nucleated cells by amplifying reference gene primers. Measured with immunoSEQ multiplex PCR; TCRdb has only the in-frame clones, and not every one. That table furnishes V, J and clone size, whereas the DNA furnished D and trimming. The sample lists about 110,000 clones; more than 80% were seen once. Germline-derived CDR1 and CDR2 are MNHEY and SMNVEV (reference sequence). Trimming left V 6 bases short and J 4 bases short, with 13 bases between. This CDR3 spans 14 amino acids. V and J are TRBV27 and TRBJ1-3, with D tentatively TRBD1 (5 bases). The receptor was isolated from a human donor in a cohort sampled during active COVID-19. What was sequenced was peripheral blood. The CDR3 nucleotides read TGTGCCAGCAGGCCGGACATAGCCGGAAACACCATATATTTT. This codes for CASRPDIAGNTIYF.